The rows below give T cell receptor beta chains drawn from one sample of a study of shared clonotypes between healthy human individuals. The method was immunoSEQ multiplex PCR; TCRdb's version includes in-frame clones alone and lacks a portion of them. The table records around 440,000 clones, roughly three quarters of them present only once. Source material: PBMCs. All receptors come from a woman in her thirties or forties in good health. Some clones in this sample may be carry-over from other donors' samples. The CDR3 runs from the conserved cysteine through the conserved F or W. Fields, in order: J gene, V gene, CDR3 protein.

J gene: TRBJ1-2; V gene: TRBV4-1; CDR3 protein: CASSQNRGSDGYTF
J gene: TRBJ2-5; V gene: TRBV7-9; CDR3 protein: CASSPRTVETQYF
J gene: TRBJ1-4; V gene: TRBV7-3; CDR3 protein: CASSLAVGEKLFF
J gene: TRBJ2-2; V gene: TRBV7-9; CDR3 protein: CASSPGLAGPGELFF
J gene: TRBJ1-3; V gene: TRBV5-1; CDR3 protein: CASSPLQGSNTIYF
J gene: TRBJ1-2; V gene: TRBV2; CDR3 protein: CASSEGGLGYTF
J gene: TRBJ2-7; V gene: TRBV5-4; CDR3 protein: CASSLELAGGEQYF
J gene: TRBJ1-1; V gene: TRBV5-4; CDR3 protein: CASSFGGSGTEAFF
J gene: TRBJ2-2; V gene: TRBV9; CDR3 protein: CASSMRQGVVPGELFF
J gene: TRBJ1-5; V gene: TRBV21-1; CDR3 protein: CASSKQGRNQPQHF
J gene: TRBJ2-1; V gene: TRBV7-9; CDR3 protein: CASSLEQEQFF
J gene: TRBJ2-5; V gene: TRBV7-7; CDR3 protein: CASSLGQGSETQYF
J gene: TRBJ2-3; V gene: TRBV29-1; CDR3 protein: CSVGGQNTDTQYF
J gene: TRBJ1-4; V gene: TRBV28; CDR3 protein: CASSTRQAGYEKLFF
J gene: TRBJ1-1; V gene: TRBV9; CDR3 protein: CASSVAITGGTEAFF
J gene: TRBJ2-1; V gene: TRBV29-1; CDR3 protein: CSVEDSGRSSYNEQFF
J gene: TRBJ2-7; V gene: TRBV7-2; CDR3 protein: CASSYGTAETYEQYF
J gene: TRBJ2-7; V gene: TRBV5-4; CDR3 protein: CASSFSSADATAREQYF
J gene: TRBJ1-2; V gene: TRBV7-9; CDR3 protein: CASSFEGGRRGYGYTF
J gene: TRBJ2-5; V gene: TRBV5-6; CDR3 protein: CASSSRSLETQYF
J gene: TRBJ1-2; V gene: TRBV6-1; CDR3 protein: CATTGDYGYTF
J gene: TRBJ1-2; V gene: TRBV29-1; CDR3 protein: CSIKRGAGYGYTF
J gene: TRBJ2-3; V gene: TRBV2; CDR3 protein: CASSERLAGDTQYF
J gene: TRBJ2-6; V gene: TRBV25-1; CDR3 protein: CASSDPTDPGANVLTF
J gene: TRBJ1-4; V gene: TRBV7-9; CDR3 protein: CASSLVADGEKLFF
J gene: TRBJ2-7; V gene: TRBV6-1; CDR3 protein: CASSESRFKRLSSYEQYF
J gene: TRBJ2-2; V gene: TRBV18; CDR3 protein: CASSPPGTQNTGSLSLFF
J gene: TRBJ1-4; V gene: TRBV9; CDR3 protein: CASSVTGANEKLFF
J gene: TRBJ2-7; V gene: TRBV28; CDR3 protein: CASSYSDPSYEQYF
J gene: .; V gene: TRBV5-1; CDR3 protein: CASSLAAGSLGEQYF
J gene: TRBJ1-1; V gene: TRBV7-9; CDR3 protein: CASSAGLRGNTEAFF
J gene: TRBJ2-7; V gene: TRBV7-2; CDR3 protein: CASSPRVAGTYEQYF
J gene: TRBJ2-3; V gene: TRBV11-3; CDR3 protein: CASSFAFTDTQYF
J gene: TRBJ1-2; V gene: TRBV6-5; CDR3 protein: CASSITENYGYTF
J gene: TRBJ2-7; V gene: TRBV5-8; CDR3 protein: CASSSLGGLAGYEQYF
J gene: TRBJ2-6; V gene: TRBV5-4; CDR3 protein: CASSLNARISGANVLTF
J gene: TRBJ1-2; V gene: TRBV28; CDR3 protein: CASSSSKYRVGVLANYGYTF
J gene: TRBJ2-7; V gene: TRBV30; CDR3 protein: CAWRRTGAGAYEQYF
J gene: TRBJ2-1; V gene: TRBV4-3; CDR3 protein: CASSQTPRGSSYNEQFF
J gene: TRBJ2-5; V gene: TRBV5-1; CDR3 protein: CASSSAGMETQYF
J gene: TRBJ1-1; V gene: TRBV6-6; CDR3 protein: CASDWTGRRNTEAFF
J gene: TRBJ1-4; V gene: TRBV28; CDR3 protein: CASNRVGEKLFF
J gene: TRBJ1-2; V gene: TRBV4-3; CDR3 protein: CASSQVGSTISGYTF
J gene: TRBJ2-7; V gene: TRBV5-5; CDR3 protein: CASSATSDQAYEQYF
J gene: TRBJ2-1; V gene: TRBV7-2; CDR3 protein: CASSLSLPNEQFF
J gene: TRBJ2-5; V gene: TRBV18; CDR3 protein: CASSPSRGLETQYF
J gene: TRBJ2-7; V gene: TRBV30; CDR3 protein: CACSSGWYEQYF
J gene: TRBJ1-5; V gene: TRBV19; CDR3 protein: CASIAGARSNQPQHF
J gene: TRBJ2-5; V gene: TRBV4-1; CDR3 protein: CASSQGPLGTQYF
J gene: TRBJ1-3; V gene: TRBV18; CDR3 protein: CASSPNQVPFSGNTIYF
J gene: TRBJ2-3; V gene: TRBV5-4; CDR3 protein: CASRPTSGSTDAQYF
J gene: TRBJ2-7; V gene: TRBV18; CDR3 protein: CASSPSGGYKQYF
J gene: TRBJ1-2; V gene: TRBV6-1; CDR3 protein: CASSRETNYGYTF
J gene: TRBJ2-7; V gene: TRBV5-1; CDR3 protein: CASSSLAGSTYEQYF